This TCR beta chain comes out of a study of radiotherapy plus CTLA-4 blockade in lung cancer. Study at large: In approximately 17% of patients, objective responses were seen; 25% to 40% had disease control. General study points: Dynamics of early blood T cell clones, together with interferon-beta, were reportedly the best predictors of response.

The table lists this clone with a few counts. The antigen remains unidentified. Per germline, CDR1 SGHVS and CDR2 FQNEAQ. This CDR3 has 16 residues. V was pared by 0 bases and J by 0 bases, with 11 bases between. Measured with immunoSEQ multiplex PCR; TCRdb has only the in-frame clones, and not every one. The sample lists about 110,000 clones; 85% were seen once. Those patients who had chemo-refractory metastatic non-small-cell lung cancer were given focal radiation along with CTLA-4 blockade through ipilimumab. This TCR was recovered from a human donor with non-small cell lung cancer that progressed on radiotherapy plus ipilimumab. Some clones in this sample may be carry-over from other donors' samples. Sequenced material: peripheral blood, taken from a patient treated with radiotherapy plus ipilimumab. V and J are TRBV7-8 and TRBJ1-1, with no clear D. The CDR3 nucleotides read TGTGCCAGCAGCTTAGCCCCCTTGGCAGTGAACACTGAAGCTTTCTTT. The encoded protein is CASSLAPLAVNTEAFF.